The 17 T cell receptor beta chains presented below share a single source sample, sequenced in a study of blood T cell repertoires in COVID-19. Some clones are missing from TCRdb's copy, which holds only in-frame ones; the method was immunoSEQ multiplex PCR. Of tens of thousands of clones listed, under 70% are singletons. Sample: peripheral blood. All receptors come from a woman in her 70s with acute or convalescent COVID-19.

V usage is TRBV21-1 and J usage is TRBJ2-1; whether TRBD2, the table's D call, matches the DNA was not checked. TRBV21-1 is flagged as a pseudogene. This CDR3 comprises 16 residues. The CDR3 sequence: CASSKPGIPFHNEQFF. The CDR3 bases are TGTGCCAGCAGCAAGCCCGGGATTCCCTTCCACAATGAGCAGTTCTTC.

This chain links TRBV15 with TRBJ2-1; 9 bases align to TRBD2. This CDR3 contains 16 residues. Germline V lookup: CDR1 LNHNV, CDR2 YYDKDF (reference sequence). After removal of 1 base from V and 7 bases from J, the junction contained 8 bases not matched to a gene. The CDR3 loop is CATSRVMRGGINEQFF. The DNA for the CDR3 is TGTGCCACCAGCAGAGTAATGCGGGGGGGCATAAATGAGCAGTTCTTC.

This sequence joins TRBV9 and TRBJ1-1; a weak D match, TRBD1 (6 bases). V was shortened by 0 bases and J by 4 bases, with 13 bases between the two germline ends. Germline V gene data show CDR1 as SGDLS and CDR2 as YYNGEE. The CDR3 sequence is 15 residues long. As DNA, the CDR3 is TGTGCCAGCAGCGTAGTGGGGGGGGCTGGCACTGAAGCTTTCTTT. Protein: CASSVVGGAGTEAFF.

This chain links TRBV5-5 with TRBJ1-2; D unclear. Looked up from germline, CDR1 is SGHKS and CDR2 is YYEKEE (reference sequence). V was clipped by 4 bases and J by 5 bases, with 12 bases between them. The CDR3 has 13 amino acids. The CDR3 region is CASSEALWYGYTF. In nucleotides, the CDR3 is TGTGCCAGCAGCGAGGCGCTCTGGTATGGCTACACCTTC.

This chain's CDR3 is CASSLVGMGPGELFF. The DNA of the CDR3 is TGTGCCAGCAGCTTAGTGGGAATGGGGCCCGGGGAGCTGTTTTTT. The rearrangement links TRBV11-2 to TRBJ2-2; tentatively, D is TRBD1 (5 bases). The CDR3 has 15 residues. The V gene's germline CDR1 is SGHAT and CDR2 FQNNGV. V lost 1 base, J lost 6 bases, and 12 bases lay in between.

The count of this clone is one. This chain connects TRBV11-3 to TRBJ2-5; D is perhaps TRBD2 (6 bases). This CDR3 has 15 amino acids. The germline V and J ends were trimmed by 1 base and 2 bases, with 11 bases remaining between them. CDR1 is SGHNT and CDR2 is YENEEA in the germline V gene. The CDR3 loop is CASSLGGDFQETQYF. CDR3 DNA sequence: TGTGCCAGCAGCTTAGGTGGGGACTTTCAAGAGACCCAGTACTTC. Together with reference TRBV11-3 and TRBJ2-5, the CDR3 gives the full variable domain: EAGVVQSPRYKIIEKKQPVAFWCNPISGHNTLYWYLQNLGQGPELLIRYENEEAVDDSQLPKDRFSAERLKGVDSTLKIQPAELGDSAVYLCASSLGGDFQETQYFGPGTRLLVL.

The chain joins TRBV6-5 to TRBJ2-6; no firm D call. V lost 6 bases, J lost 0 bases, and 9 bases lay in between. The CDR3 covers 15 residues. The V gene's germline CDR1 is MNHEY and CDR2 SVGAGI. The CDR3 spells CASRQLFSGANVLTF. The CDR3 DNA follows: TGTGCCAGCAGACAGTTATTCTCTGGGGCCAACGTCCTGACTTTC.

This clone has just a few counts. The V gene is TRBV9, the J gene TRBJ2-1, with 9 bases that match TRBD1. Trimming at V came to 4 bases and at J to 6 bases, leaving 5 bases not matched to a gene. Germline V gene lookup returns CDR1 SGDLS and CDR2 YYNGEE. CDR3 length: 14 residues. CDR3 amino acids: CASSQTTGGNEQFF. CDR3 in DNA: TGTGCCAGCAGCCAAACGACAGGGGGCAATGAGCAGTTCTTC.

This rearrangement joins TRBV5-4 to TRBJ2-5, with TRBD1 matching over 9 bases. The CDR3 contains 18 residues. Germline CDR1 reads SGHNT; CDR2 reads YYREEE (reference sequence). V lost 4 bases to trimming and J lost 4 bases; unmatched junction nucleotides: 17. In nucleotides, the CDR3 is TGTGCCAGCAGCCCAGGGACAGGGTTGGCCCTGGGGGGAGAGACCCAGTACTTC. This codes for CASSPGTGLALGGETQYF.

This sequence joins TRBV7-2 and TRBJ2-3, with a possible D match to TRBD1 (5 bases). The CDR3 totals 15 residues. V was trimmed by 4 bases and J by 4 bases, leaving 15 bases between them. CDR1 is SGHTA, CDR2 FQGNSA, per germline. The CDR3 DNA is TGTGCCAGCAGCTACCGGTCAAAAGGGGCAGATACGCAGTATTTT. The encoded protein is CASSYRSKGADTQYF.

The CDR3 nucleotides are TGTGCCAGCAGCTTAGCGCTTTTGGCTAGCGGGACCTACTACGAGCAGTACTTC. Protein: CASSLALLASGTYYEQYF. The chain is built from TRBV7-2 and TRBJ2-7, with 9 bases fitting TRBD2. The CDR3 is 18 residues long. J gave up 3 bases and V 0 bases, and 12 bases lay outside the gene matches. Per germline, CDR1 SGHTA and CDR2 FQGNSA.

This clone has more than one count but fewer than ten. The rearrangement links TRBV6-1 to TRBJ2-2, with D tentatively TRBD2 (5 bases). CDR3 length equals 14 residues. Trimming left V 2 bases short and J 5 bases short, with 9 bases between. The germline CDR1 and CDR2 sequences are MNHNS and SASEGT. This CDR3 is CASSELAGTGELFF. CDR3 nucleotides: TGTGCCAGCAGTGAACTAGCCGGGACCGGGGAGCTGTTTTTT.

The V gene is TRBV9, the J gene TRBJ2-7; 8 bases map to TRBD2. This CDR3 comprises 14 residues. Germline values: CDR1 SGDLS, CDR2 YYNGEE. V shed 8 bases and J 6 bases; nucleotides not matched to a gene: 13. The CDR3 DNA follows: TGTGCCAGTCTCCCAGCGGGAGAGCGTTTCGAGCAGTACTTC. Residues: CASLPAGERFEQYF.

This chain uses TRBV16 with TRBJ1-2; 9 bases map to TRBD1. Losses at the gene ends were 0 bases for V and 8 bases for J; bases not matched to a gene: 7. The CDR3 covers 15 residues. Per germline, CDR1 KGHSY and CDR2 FQNENV. The CDR3, as DNA: TGTGCCAGCAGCCAATCGTATGGGACAGGGTCCGGCTACACCTTC. Translation: CASSQSYGTGSGYTF.

The chain joins TRBV28 to TRBJ2-3, with D uncertain. The V end lost 5 bases, the J end lost 7 bases, and 10 bases lay between the germline ends. Per germline, CDR1 MDHEN and CDR2 SYDVKM. There are 12 residues in the CDR3. CDR3 sequence (DNA): TGTGCCAGCAGTGTAATGGCCAATACGCAGTATTTT. Amino acids: CASSVMANTQYF.

Note on this clone: Other DNA sequences from this sample encode an identical CDR3 as well. In DNA form, the CDR3 reads TGTGCCAGCAGTGAGCAGGGTGGAACTGAAGCTTTCTTT. It yields the protein CASSEQGGTEAFF. The chain uses TRBV2 and TRBJ1-1; D perhaps matches TRBD1 (5 bases). Trimming took 3 bases from V and 5 from J, leaving 10 bases between them. CDR1 SNHLY and CDR2 FYNNEI come from the germline V gene. This CDR3 comprises 13 residues. Variable domain in full (rest from reference TRBV2 and TRBJ1-1): EPEVTQTPSHQVTQMGQEVILRCVPISNHLYFYWYRQILGQKVEFLVSFYNNEISEKSEIFDDQFSVERPDGSNFTLKIRSTKLEDSAMYFCASSEQGGTEAFFGQGTRLTVV.

This clone is deemed medium-sized. This chain joins TRBV6-5 and TRBJ2-7; 8 bases are a match to TRBD1. The CDR3 is made up of 14 amino acids. CDR1 and CDR2 from the germline V gene are MNHEY and SVGAGI. The J segment lost 1 base and the V segment lost 6 bases, leaving 5 bases of the junction unmatched. The CDR3 reads CASRGQETSYEQYF. The CDR3 nucleotides are TGTGCCAGCAGGGGACAGGAAACTTCCTACGAGCAGTACTTC.